This T cell receptor beta chain was identified during a study of blood T cell repertoires in COVID-19. The repertoire was sequenced with immunoSEQ multiplex PCR; TCRdb's copy has only in-frame clones and lacks some. The data contain 150,000 to 200,000 clones, 82% of them seen just once; the ten biggest clones take up almost 8.5%. V was clipped by 6 bases and J by 7 bases; unmatched bases: 8. Germline lookup yields CDR1 SGHTA and CDR2 FQGNSA. The CDR3 contains 14 residues. This receptor was taken from a woman in her 70s with acute or convalescent COVID-19. The chain employs TRBV7-2 and TRBJ1-5; 8 positions agree with TRBD1. The sample was peripheral blood. DNA for the CDR3: TGTGCCAGCAGGTTCGCAGGGGGCGGACAGCCCCAGCATTTT. This gives the protein CASRFAGGGQPQHF.